Following are 5 T cell receptor beta chains from one sample sequenced in a study of identical twins. MiXCR was run by TCRdb on the 5' RACE reads, yielding one entry per CDR3 protein. In the table there are about 530,000 distinct CDR3 sequences, 20% to 25% of which are singletons. This same sample was also part of a study on yellow fever vaccine responses in identical twins.

The source material was CD4+ T cells sorted from blood. The source of these receptors is a woman younger than 35 in good health.

CDR3: CASSFQGVEQYV. CDR3 nucleotide sequence: TGTGCCAGCAGCTTCCAGGGGGTCGAGCAGTACGTC. The chain recombines TRBV7-9 with TRBJ2-7, with 7 bases aligning to TRBD1. The V and J ends lost 3 bases and 6 bases, in that order; junction bases with no gene match: 2. This CDR3 contains 12 residues. CDR1 SEHNR and CDR2 FQNEAQ come from the germline V gene (reference sequence).

V is TRBV12-3 or TRBV12-4 and J is TRBJ2-1; the match to TRBD2 covers 8 bases. The trim removed 7 bases at V and 11 bases at J, leaving 13 bases unmatched. This CDR3 is 14 amino acids long. CDR3 residues: CASTHRGGGSKQFF. For the CDR3, the DNA is TGTGCCAGCACCCACCGGGGGGGAGGGAGTAAGCAGTTCTTC.

The V call is TRBV5-1, the J call TRBJ2-7, with TRBD1 matching over 7 bases. From germline, CDR1 is SGHRS and CDR2 YFSETQ. The CDR3 loop spans 14 amino acids. Here the CDR3 DNA reads TGCGCCAGCGGCTTCCGGGACAGTGACTACGAGCAGTACGTC. Residues: CASGFRDSDYEQYV.

The sample holds a few counts of this clonotype. This chain joins TRBV10-3 and TRBJ2-7, with 10 nucleotides matching TRBD1. With V trimmed by 0 bases and J by 8 bases, 7 bases remained unmatched. Germline-derived CDR1 and CDR2 are ENHRY and SYGVKD. The CDR3 is 15 residues long. CDR3 loop: CAISESYGDRGKQYV. The CDR3 nucleotides are TGTGCCATCAGTGAGTCATACGGGGACAGGGGTAAGCAGTACGTC.

The chain joins TRBV27 to TRBJ1-1; D gene uncertain. CDR3 length: 13 residues. The germline V gene has CDR1 MNHEY and CDR2 SMNVEV (reference sequence). Trimming removed 1 base at V and 1 base at J, with 4 bases between. The CDR3 sequence is CASSLWRNTEAFF. CDR3 in DNA: TGTGCCAGCAGTTTATGGCGGAACACTGAAGCTTTCTTT.